This TCR beta chain was sequenced during a study of T cell changes during pregnancy in multiple sclerosis. The protocol was immunoSEQ multiplex PCR, while the TCRdb copy is restricted to in-frame clones and leaves out a portion. The sample comprises 26,000 or so clones, roughly 89% of which are singletons, and around a sixth rests with the top ten. The receptor comes from a female donor with multiple sclerosis, enrolled in a pregnancy study. The input for sequencing was CD8+ T cells from peripheral blood mononuclear cells, taken in the second trimester of pregnancy.

The CDR3 DNA follows: TGTGCCAGCAGTTATATCTCCTACGAGCAGTACTTC. Protein: CASSYISYEQYF. J is TRBJ2-5 and V is TRBV6-5; D not certain. TRBJ2-7 explains the end of the DNA better; the J call may be wrong. This CDR3 comprises 12 residues. Germline-derived CDR1 and CDR2 are MNHEY and SVGAGI.